This TCR beta chain was recovered during a study of blood T cell repertoires in COVID-19. Germline loops: CDR1 SQVTM, CDR2 ANQGSEA. The CDR3 contains 13 residues. V lost 3 bases and J lost 2, with 9 bases in between. Original handling: Nucleated cell counts were estimated from reference gene primer amplification. Some clones are missing from TCRdb's copy, which holds only in-frame ones; the method was immunoSEQ multiplex PCR. That table supplies the V and J calls and clone size; D and trimming were determined from the DNA. The table lists roughly 120,000 clones, 60% to 85% of them singletons. The V and J genes are TRBV29-1 and TRBJ2-3; D remains ambiguous. This receptor was identified in a man in his 70s with acute or convalescent COVID-19. The specimen sequenced was peripheral blood. The CDR3 reads CSVESRHTDTQYF. CDR3 sequence (DNA): TGCAGCGTTGAGAGCAGGCACACAGATACGCAGTATTTT.